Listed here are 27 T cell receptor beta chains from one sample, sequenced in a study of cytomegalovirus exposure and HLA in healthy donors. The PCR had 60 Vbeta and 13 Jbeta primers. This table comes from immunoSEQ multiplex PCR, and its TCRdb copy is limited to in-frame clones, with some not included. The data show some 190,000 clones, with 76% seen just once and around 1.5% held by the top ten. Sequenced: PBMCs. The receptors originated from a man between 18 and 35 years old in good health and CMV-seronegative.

CDR3 sequence: CASSGLLEGAQETQYF. DNA of the CDR3: TGTGCCAGCAGTGGTTTACTAGAGGGGGCCCAAGAGACCCAGTACTTC. The rearrangement joins TRBV6-1 to TRBJ2-5, with 7 bases that match TRBD1. The CDR3 has 16 residues. Germline assignment: CDR1 MNHNS and CDR2 SASEGT. V dropped 4 bases and J dropped 1; count of bases not matched to a gene: 9.

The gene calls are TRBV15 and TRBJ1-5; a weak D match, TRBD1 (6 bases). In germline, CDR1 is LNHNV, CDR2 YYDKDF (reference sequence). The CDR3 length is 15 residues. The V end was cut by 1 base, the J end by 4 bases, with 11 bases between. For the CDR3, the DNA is TGTGCCACCAGCAGAGGCCGGACAGCGAATCAGCCCCAGCATTTT. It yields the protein CATSRGRTANQPQHF.

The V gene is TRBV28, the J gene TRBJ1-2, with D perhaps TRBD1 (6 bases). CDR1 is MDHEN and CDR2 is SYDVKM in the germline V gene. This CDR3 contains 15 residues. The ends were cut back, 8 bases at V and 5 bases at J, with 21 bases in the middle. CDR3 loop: CASGGRERGKYGYTF. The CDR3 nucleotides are TGTGCCAGCGGGGGCCGGGAACGGGGCAAATATGGCTACACCTTC.

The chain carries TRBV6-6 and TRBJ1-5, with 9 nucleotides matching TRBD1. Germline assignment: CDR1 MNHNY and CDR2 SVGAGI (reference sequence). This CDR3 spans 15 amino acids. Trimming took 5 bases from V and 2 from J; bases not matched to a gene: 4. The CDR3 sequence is CASSQQGAGNQPQHF. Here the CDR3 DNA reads TGTGCCAGCAGTCAACAGGGGGCGGGCAATCAGCCCCAGCATTTT.

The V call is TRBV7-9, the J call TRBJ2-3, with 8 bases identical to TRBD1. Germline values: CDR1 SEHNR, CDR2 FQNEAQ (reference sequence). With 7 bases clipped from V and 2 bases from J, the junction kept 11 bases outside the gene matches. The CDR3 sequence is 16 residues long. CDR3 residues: CASTGGLAGATDTQYF. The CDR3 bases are TGTGCCAGCACAGGGGGCCTCGCTGGGGCCACAGATACGCAGTATTTT.

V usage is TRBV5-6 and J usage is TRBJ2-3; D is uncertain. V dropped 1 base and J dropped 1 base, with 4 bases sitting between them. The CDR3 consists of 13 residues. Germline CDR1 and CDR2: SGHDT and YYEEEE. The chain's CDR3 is CASSLPGTDTQYF. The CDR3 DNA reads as TGTGCCAGCAGCTTGCCTGGCACAGATACGCAGTATTTT.

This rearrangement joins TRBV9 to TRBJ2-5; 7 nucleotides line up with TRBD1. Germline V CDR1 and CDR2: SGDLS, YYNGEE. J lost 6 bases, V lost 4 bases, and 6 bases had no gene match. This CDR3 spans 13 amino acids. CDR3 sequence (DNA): TGTGCCAGCAGCTCAATGGACAGGAAGACCCAGTACTTC. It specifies CASSSMDRKTQYF.

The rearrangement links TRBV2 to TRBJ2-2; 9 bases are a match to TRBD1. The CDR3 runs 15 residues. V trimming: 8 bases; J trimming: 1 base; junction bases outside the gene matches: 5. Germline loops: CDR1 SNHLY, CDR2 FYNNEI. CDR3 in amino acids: CASCPGQGNTGELFF. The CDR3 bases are TGTGCCAGCTGCCCGGGACAGGGGAACACCGGGGAGCTGTTTTTT.

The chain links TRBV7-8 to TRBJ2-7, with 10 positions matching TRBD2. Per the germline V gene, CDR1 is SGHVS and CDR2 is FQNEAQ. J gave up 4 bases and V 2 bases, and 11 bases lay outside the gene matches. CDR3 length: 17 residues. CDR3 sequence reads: CASSLRASGSPVYEQYF. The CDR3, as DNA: TGTGCCAGCAGCTTAAGGGCTAGCGGGAGTCCGGTTTACGAGCAGTACTTC.

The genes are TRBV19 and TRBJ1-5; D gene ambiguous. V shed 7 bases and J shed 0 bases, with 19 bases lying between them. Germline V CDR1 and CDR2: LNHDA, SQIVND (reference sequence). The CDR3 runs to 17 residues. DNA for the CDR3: TGTGCCAGTAACCATCGGTGGAGGGTGGATAGCAATCAGCCCCAGCATTTT. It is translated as CASNHRWRVDSNQPQHF.

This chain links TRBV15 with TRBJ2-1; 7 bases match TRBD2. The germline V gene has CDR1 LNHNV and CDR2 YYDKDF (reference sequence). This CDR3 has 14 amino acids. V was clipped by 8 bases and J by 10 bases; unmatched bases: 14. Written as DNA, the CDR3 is TGTGCCACCCTTCAGGGTCTTTTGGGGGGGGAGCAGTTCTTC. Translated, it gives CATLQGLLGGEQFF.

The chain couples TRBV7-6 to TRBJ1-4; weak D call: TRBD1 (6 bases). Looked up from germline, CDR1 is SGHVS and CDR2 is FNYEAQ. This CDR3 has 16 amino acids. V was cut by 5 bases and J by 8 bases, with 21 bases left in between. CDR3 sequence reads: CASSREGRGVREKLFF. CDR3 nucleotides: TGTGCCAGCAGCCGCGAGGGGAGGGGGGTTCGGGAAAAACTGTTTTTT.

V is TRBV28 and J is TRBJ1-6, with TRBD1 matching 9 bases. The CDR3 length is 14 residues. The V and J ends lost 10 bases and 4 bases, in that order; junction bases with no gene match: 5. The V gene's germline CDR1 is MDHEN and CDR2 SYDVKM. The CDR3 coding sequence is TGTGCCACCTGGACAGGGGCGTATAATTCACCCCTCCACTTT. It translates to CATWTGAYNSPLHF.

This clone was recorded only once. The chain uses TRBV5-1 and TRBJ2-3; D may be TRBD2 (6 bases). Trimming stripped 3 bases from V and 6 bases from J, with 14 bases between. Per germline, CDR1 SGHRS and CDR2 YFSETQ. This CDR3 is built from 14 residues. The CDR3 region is CASSSGRIGDTQYF. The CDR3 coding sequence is TGCGCCAGCAGCTCTGGGAGGATTGGGGATACGCAGTATTTT.

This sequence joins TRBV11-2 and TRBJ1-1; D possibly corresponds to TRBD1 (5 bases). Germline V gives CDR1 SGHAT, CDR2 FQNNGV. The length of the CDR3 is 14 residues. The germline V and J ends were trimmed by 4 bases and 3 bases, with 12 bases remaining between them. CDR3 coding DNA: TGTGCCAGCAGCTCCAGGGCAGCCGACACTGAAGCTTTCTTT. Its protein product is CASSSRAADTEAFF.

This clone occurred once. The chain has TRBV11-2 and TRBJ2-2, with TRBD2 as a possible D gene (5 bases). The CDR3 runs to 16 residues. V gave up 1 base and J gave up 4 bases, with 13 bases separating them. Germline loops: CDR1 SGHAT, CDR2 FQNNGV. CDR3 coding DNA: TGTGCCAGCAGCTTAGTGTTAGGCGGGCGCACCGGGGAGCTGTTTTTT. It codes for CASSLVLGGRTGELFF.

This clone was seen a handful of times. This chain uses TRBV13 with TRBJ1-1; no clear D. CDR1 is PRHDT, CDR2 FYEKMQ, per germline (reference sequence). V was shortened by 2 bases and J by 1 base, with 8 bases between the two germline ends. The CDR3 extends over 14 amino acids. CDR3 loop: CASSLSVWNTEAFF. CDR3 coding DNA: TGTGCCAGCAGCTTATCGGTATGGAACACTGAAGCTTTCTTT.

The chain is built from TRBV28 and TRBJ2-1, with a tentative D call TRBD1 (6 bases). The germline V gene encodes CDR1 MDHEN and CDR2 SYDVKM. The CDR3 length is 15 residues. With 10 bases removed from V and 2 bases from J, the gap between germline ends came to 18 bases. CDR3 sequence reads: CATYSQGMAYNEQFF. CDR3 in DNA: TGTGCCACCTACTCACAGGGAATGGCCTACAATGAGCAGTTCTTC.

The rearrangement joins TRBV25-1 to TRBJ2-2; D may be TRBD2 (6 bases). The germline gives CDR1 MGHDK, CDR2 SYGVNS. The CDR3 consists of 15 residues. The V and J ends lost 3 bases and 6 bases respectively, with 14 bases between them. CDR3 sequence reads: CASSDPGVLPGELFF. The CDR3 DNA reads TGTGCCAGCAGTGACCCGGGAGTACTCCCCGGGGAGCTGTTTTTT. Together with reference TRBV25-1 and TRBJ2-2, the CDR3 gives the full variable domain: EADIYQTPRYLVIGTGKKITLECSQTMGHDKMYWYQQDPGMELHLIHYSYGVNSTEKGDLSSESTVSRIRTEHFPLTLESARPSHTSQYLCASSDPGVLPGELFFGEGSRLTVL.

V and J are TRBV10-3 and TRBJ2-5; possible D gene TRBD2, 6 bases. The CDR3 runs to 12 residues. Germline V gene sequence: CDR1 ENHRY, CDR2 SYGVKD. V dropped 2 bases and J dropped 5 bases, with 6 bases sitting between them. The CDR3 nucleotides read TGTGCCATCAGTGAGCGGGGGGAGACCCAGTACTTC. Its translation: CAISERGETQYF.

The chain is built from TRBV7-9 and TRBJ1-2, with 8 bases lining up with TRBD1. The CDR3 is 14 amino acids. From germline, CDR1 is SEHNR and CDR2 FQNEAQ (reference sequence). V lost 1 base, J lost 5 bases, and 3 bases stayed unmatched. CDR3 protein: CASSLGTGSYGYTF. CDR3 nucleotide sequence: TGTGCCAGCAGCTTAGGGACAGGGAGTTATGGCTACACCTTC.

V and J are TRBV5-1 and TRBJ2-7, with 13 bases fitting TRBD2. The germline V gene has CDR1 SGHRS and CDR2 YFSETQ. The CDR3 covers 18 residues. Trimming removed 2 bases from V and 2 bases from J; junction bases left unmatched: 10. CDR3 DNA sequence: TGCGCCAGCAGCTTCCTAAAAGCCGGGACTAGCGGGACCTACGAGCAGTACTTC. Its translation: CASSFLKAGTSGTYEQYF.

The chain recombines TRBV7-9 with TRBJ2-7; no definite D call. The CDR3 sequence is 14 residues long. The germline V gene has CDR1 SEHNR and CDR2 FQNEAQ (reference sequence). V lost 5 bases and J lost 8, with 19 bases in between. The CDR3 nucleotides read TGTGCCAGCAGCCTTGGGCAGTACGGCTCTCAGCAGTACTTC. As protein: CASSLGQYGSQQYF. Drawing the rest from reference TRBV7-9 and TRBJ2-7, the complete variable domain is DTGVSQNPRHKITKRGQNVTFRCDPISEHNRLYWYRQTLGQGPEFLTYFQNEAQLEKSRLLSDRFSAERPKGSFSTLEIQRTEQGDSAMYLCASSLGQYGSQQYFGPGTRLTVT.

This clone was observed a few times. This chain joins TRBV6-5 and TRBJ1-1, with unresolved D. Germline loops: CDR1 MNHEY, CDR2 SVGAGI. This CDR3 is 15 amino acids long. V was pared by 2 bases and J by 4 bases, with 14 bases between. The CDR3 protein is CASSYEREYATEAFF. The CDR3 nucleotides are TGTGCCAGCAGTTACGAGAGGGAATATGCCACTGAAGCTTTCTTT.

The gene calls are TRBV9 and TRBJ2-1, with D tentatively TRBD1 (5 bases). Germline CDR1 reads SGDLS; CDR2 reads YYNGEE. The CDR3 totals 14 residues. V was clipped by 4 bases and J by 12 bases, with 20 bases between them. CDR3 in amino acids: CASSSHLDTSGQFF. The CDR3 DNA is TGTGCCAGCAGCTCTCACCTGGACACCTCAGGGCAGTTCTTC.

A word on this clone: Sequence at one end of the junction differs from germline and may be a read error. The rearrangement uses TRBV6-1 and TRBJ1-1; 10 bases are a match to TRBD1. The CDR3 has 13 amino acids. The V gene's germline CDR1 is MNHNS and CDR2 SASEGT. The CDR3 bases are TGTGTCAGCAGTTCGGACAGGGGGAGTCACGCTTTCTTT. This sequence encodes CVSSSDRGSHAFF.

The CDR3 loop reads CASSLVGGVMNTEAFF. The CDR3 region has the DNA TGTGCCAGCAGCTTGGTGGGAGGAGTGATGAACACTGAAGCTTTCTTT. This chain links TRBV5-6 with TRBJ1-1, with D uncertain. The CDR3 length is 16 residues. V was shortened by 0 bases and J by 0 bases, with 12 bases between the two germline ends. Germline V lookup: CDR1 SGHDT, CDR2 YYEEEE.